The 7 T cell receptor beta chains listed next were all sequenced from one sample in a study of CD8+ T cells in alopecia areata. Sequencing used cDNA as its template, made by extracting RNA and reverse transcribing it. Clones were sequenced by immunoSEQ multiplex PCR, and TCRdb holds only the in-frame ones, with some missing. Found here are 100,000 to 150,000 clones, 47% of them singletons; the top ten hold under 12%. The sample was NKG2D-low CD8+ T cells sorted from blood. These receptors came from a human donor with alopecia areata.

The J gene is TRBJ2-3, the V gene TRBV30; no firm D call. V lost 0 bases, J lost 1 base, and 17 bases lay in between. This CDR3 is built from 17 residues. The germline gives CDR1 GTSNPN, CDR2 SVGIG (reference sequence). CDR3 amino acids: CAWSVPLGYLGTDTQYF. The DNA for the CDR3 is TGTGCCTGGAGTGTACCTTTGGGGTACTTGGGCACAGATACGCAGTATTTT.

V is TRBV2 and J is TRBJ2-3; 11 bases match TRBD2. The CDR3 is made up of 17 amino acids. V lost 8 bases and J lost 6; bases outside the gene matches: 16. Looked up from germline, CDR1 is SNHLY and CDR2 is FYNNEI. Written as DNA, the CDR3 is TGTGCCAGCCTTCTAGGCACTAGCGGGAGTAGTACGGATACGCAGTATTTT. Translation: CASLLGTSGSSTDTQYF.

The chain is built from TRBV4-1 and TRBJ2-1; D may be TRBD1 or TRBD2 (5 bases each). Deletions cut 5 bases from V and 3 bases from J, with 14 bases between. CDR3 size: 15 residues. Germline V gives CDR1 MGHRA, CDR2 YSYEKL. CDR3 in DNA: TGCGCCAGCAGCTTCCGGGACGGCGACTACAATGAGCAGTTCTTC. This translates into CASSFRDGDYNEQFF.

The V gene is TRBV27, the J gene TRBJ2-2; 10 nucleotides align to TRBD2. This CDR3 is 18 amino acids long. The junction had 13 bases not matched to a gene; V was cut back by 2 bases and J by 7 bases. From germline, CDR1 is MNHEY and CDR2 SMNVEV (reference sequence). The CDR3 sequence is CASSLNSALAGVYGELFF. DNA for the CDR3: TGTGCCAGCAGTTTAAACTCCGCCCTAGCGGGGGTGTACGGGGAGCTGTTTTTT.

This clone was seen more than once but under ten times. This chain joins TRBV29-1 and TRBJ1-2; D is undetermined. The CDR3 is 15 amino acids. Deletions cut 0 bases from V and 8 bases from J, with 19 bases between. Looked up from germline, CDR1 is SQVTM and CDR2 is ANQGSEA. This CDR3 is CSVEDRIGRGKGYTF. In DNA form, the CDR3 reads TGCAGCGTTGAAGATCGTATAGGGCGGGGTAAGGGCTACACCTTC.

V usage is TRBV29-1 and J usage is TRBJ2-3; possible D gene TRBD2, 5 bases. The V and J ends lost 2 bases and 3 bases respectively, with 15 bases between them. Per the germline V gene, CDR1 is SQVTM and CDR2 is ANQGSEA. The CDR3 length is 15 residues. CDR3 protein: CSVELPSLGTDTQYF. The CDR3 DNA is TGCAGCGTTGAACTACCTAGCCTCGGGACAGATACGCAGTATTTT.

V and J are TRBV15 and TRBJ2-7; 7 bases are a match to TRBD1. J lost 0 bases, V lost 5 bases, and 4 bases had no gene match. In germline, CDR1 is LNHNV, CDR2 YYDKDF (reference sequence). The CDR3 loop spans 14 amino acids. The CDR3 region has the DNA TGTGCCACCAGCGGCTGGGACAGCTCCTACGAGCAGTACTTC. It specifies CATSGWDSSYEQYF.